Presented here are 15 T cell receptor beta chains from one specimen sequenced in a study of T-cell reconstitution after alpha-beta-depleted transplantation in children (dated by TCRdb to about 2016). Receptor amplification or capture employed PCR. Sequencing instrument: Illumina HiSeq 2500. To normalize quantification of the TCRbeta repertoire, the TCR libraries were built with molecular barcoding that relied on unique molecular identifiers. TCRdb reworked the public reads: Q25 trimming with fastp, MiXCR clone assembly, productive beta chains retained. Identical CDR3 proteins give one entry, which carries the most common genes and DNA. Across this sample there are approximately 390,000 distinct CDR3 sequences, with about a tenth seen only once. In total, the top ten clones hold 4.5% to 6% of the sample. Sequencing was performed on PBMCs from the stem cell graft donor, taken from the stem cell graft. The receptors here all came from a human donor who donated a stem cell graft to a child with acute myeloid leukemia.

This clonotype was seen ten or more times. V gene TRBV6-1 combines with J gene TRBJ1-5, with D perhaps TRBD1 (5 bases). V was shortened by 4 bases and J by 0 bases, with 7 bases between the two germline ends. The germline V gene encodes CDR1 MNHNS and CDR2 SASEGT. This CDR3 spans 14 amino acids. The CDR3 sequence: CASSATDSNQPQHF. The CDR3 nucleotides are TGTGCCAGCAGTGCGACAGATAGCAATCAGCCCCAGCATTTT.

This clonotype has only a few counts. This chain uses TRBV21-1 with TRBJ1-3; the table's TRBD1 call for D was not verified on the DNA. TRBV21-1 is given as a pseudogene. This CDR3 has 16 amino acids. The CDR3 sequence: CASRKIIQGLLHTIYF. In DNA form, the CDR3 reads TGTGCCAGCCGGAAGATTATACAGGGACTGTTGCACACCATATATTTT.

Many counts were recorded for this clonotype. V is TRBV2 and J is TRBJ2-1; weak D call: TRBD1 (6 bases). Germline V gives CDR1 SNHLY, CDR2 FYNNEI. V was shortened by 7 bases and J by 4 bases, with 14 bases between the two germline ends. This CDR3 spans 14 amino acids. CDR3 DNA sequence: TGTGCCAGCACTACGGACAGTGGTTACAATGAGCAGTTCTTC. Protein product: CASTTDSGYNEQFF.

In its sample, this clonotype was seen a few times. The V call is TRBV5-1, the J call TRBJ2-7; TRBD2 matches 8 bases. With 7 bases clipped from V and 2 bases from J, the junction kept 5 bases outside the gene matches. Germline loops: CDR1 SGHRS, CDR2 YFSETQ. This CDR3 is 13 amino acids long. In DNA form, the CDR3 reads TGCGCCAGCCAGACTAGCGATGCCTACGAGCAGTACTTC. Protein: CASQTSDAYEQYF.

This clonotype was counted a few times. The chain employs TRBV20-1 and TRBJ2-3; D gene uncertain. The CDR3 consists of 14 residues. The V end lost 2 bases, the J end lost 5 bases, and 14 bases lay between the germline ends. The V gene's germline CDR1 is DFQATT and CDR2 SNEGSKA (reference sequence). CDR3 residues: CSARSSDPGDTQYF. CDR3 DNA: TGCAGTGCTAGATCCTCGGACCCGGGAGATACGCAGTATTTT.

In this sample, this clonotype turned up many times. The chain carries TRBV20-1 and TRBJ2-7; no reliable D call. Germline CDR1 reads DFQATT; CDR2 reads SNEGSKA (reference sequence). The V end lost 5 bases, the J end lost 3 bases, and 5 bases lay between the germline ends. The CDR3 runs to 10 residues. CDR3 in DNA: TGCAGTGCTCTTTTCTACGAGCAGTACTTC. Amino acids: CSALFYEQYF.

This clonotype was detected only a few times. This chain uses TRBV4-2 with TRBJ2-7, with D possibly being TRBD2 (5 bases). Germline V lookup: CDR1 LGHNA, CDR2 YNFKEQ. The V gene lost 3 bases and the J gene lost 1 base, with 10 bases spanning the gap. This CDR3 contains 14 residues. As DNA, the CDR3 is TGTGCCAGCAGCCAGGATCTAGCTTCCTACGAGCAGTACTTC. Its protein is CASSQDLASYEQYF.

This clonotype turned up a few times. The chain carries TRBV14 and TRBJ1-5, with D unclear. CDR1 SGHDN and CDR2 FVKESK come from the germline V gene. The CDR3 covers 10 residues. V dropped 3 bases and J dropped 6 bases, with 0 bases sitting between them. The CDR3 spells CASSHQPQHF. CDR3 coding DNA: TGTGCCAGCAGCCATCAGCCCCAGCATTTT.

This chain links TRBV2 with TRBJ2-5; D tentatively fits TRBD1 or TRBD2 (7 bases each). There are 17 residues in the CDR3. The V and J ends lost 2 bases and 3 bases respectively, with 19 bases between them. In germline, CDR1 is SNHLY, CDR2 FYNNEI. The CDR3 reads CASSELSGGVAKETQYF. The CDR3 nucleotides read TGTGCCAGCAGTGAACTGTCAGGGGGGGTTGCAAAAGAGACCCAGTACTTC.

The J gene is TRBJ2-1, the V gene TRBV4-1; a possible D gene is TRBD1 (6 bases). CDR1 and CDR2 from the germline V gene are MGHRA and YSYEKL. This CDR3 has 13 amino acids. V was pared by 3 bases and J by 8 bases, with 11 bases between. The CDR3 sequence: CASSQGAGYEQFF. The CDR3, as DNA: TGCGCCAGCAGCCAGGGGGCGGGTTATGAGCAGTTCTTC.

This chain joins TRBV5-1 and TRBJ1-2; 12 bases agree with TRBD1. The V gene end was trimmed by 4 bases and the J gene end by 6 bases; junction bases not matched to a gene: 7. This CDR3 has 15 amino acids. Germline CDR1 is SGHRS and CDR2 is YFSETQ. CDR3 amino acids: CASSPGTGGADGYTF. The CDR3 DNA is TGCGCCAGCAGCCCCGGGACAGGGGGCGCGGATGGCTACACCTTC.

As for this clonotype: A read error may explain this, as a much larger clone is one base away. This chain links TRBV20-1 with TRBJ2-5; perhaps TRBD1 as D (6 bases). Trimming shortened V by 5 bases and J by 0 bases, and 19 bases separated the two germline ends. The CDR3 loop spans 16 amino acids. Germline V gene lookup returns CDR1 DFQATT and CDR2 SNEGSKA (reference sequence). CDR3 sequence (DNA): TGCAGTGCTGTAACCGGGACACCTGCGAACCAAGAGACCCAGTACTTC. Its protein is CSAVTGTPANQETQYF.

There are a few counts of this clonotype. The chain is built from TRBV29-1 and TRBJ2-1, with D perhaps TRBD1 (6 bases). V lost 6 bases and J lost 7, with 16 bases in between. The germline V gene has CDR1 SQVTM and CDR2 ANQGSEA. This CDR3 has 13 amino acids. The chain's CDR3 is CSVPRGFGNEQFF. The CDR3 bases are TGCAGCGTCCCCAGGGGCTTCGGGAATGAGCAGTTCTTC.

This clonotype was observed a few times. The rearrangement uses TRBV20-1 and TRBJ2-3; unclear D gene. V was cut by 3 bases and J by 0 bases, with 16 bases left in between. CDR3 length: 16 residues. Germline CDR1 DFQATT, CDR2 SNEGSKA (reference sequence). CDR3 protein: CSARAMDLSSTDTQYF. The CDR3, as DNA: TGCAGTGCTAGGGCCATGGACCTTTCTAGCACAGATACGCAGTATTTT.

The chain uses TRBV5-1 and TRBJ2-3; 7 bases align to TRBD1. This CDR3 is 15 amino acids long. J was trimmed by 2 bases and V by 1 base; bases with no gene match: 4. CDR1 SGHRS and CDR2 YFSETQ come from the germline V gene. Written as DNA, the CDR3 is TGCGCCAGCAGCTTGACGGGACAGATCACAGATACGCAGTATTTT. Translation gives CASSLTGQITDTQYF.